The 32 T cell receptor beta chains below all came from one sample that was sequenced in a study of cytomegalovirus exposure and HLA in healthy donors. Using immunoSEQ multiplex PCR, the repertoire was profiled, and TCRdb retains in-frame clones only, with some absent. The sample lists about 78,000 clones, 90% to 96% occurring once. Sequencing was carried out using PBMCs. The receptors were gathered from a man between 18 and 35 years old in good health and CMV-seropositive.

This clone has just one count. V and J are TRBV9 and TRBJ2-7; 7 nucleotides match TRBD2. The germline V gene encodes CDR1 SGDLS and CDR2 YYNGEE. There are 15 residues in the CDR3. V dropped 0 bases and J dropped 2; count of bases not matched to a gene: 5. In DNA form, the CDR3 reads TGTGCCAGCAGCGTAGGAGGCGGGGGAGCCTACGAGCAGTACTTC. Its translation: CASSVGGGGAYEQYF.

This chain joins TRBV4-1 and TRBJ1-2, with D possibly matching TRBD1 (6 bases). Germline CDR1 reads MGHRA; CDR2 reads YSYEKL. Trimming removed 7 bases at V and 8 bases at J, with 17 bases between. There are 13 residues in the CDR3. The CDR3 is CASKTTGFEGYTF. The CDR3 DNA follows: TGCGCCAGCAAGACTACAGGGTTTGAGGGCTACACCTTC.

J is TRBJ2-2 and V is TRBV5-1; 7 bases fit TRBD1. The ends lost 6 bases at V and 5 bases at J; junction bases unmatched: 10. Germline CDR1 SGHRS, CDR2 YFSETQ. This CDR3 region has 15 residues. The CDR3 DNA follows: TGCGCCAGCACGGGTCCGACAGGGCGGACCGGGGAGCTGTTTTTT. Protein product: CASTGPTGRTGELFF.

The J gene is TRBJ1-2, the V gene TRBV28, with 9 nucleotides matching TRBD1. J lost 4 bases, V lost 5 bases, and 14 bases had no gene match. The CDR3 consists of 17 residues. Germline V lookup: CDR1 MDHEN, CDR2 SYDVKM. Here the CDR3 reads CASSPRKTGGRGYGYTF. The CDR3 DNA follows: TGTGCCAGCAGTCCCAGAAAAACAGGGGGCCGGGGCTATGGCTACACCTTC.

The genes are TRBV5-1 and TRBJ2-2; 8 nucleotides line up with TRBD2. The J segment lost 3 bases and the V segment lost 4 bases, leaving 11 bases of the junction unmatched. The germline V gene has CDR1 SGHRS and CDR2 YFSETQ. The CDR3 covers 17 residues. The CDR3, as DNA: TGCGCCAGCAGCCTCCGGCCAGCGGGAGTGGACACCGGGGAGCTGTTTTTT. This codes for CASSLRPAGVDTGELFF. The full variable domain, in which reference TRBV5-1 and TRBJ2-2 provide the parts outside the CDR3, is KAGVTQTPRYLIKTRGQQVTLSCSPISGHRSVSWYQQTPGQGLQFLFEYFSETQRNKGNFPGRFSGRQFSNSRSEMNVSTLELGDSALYLCASSLRPAGVDTGELFFGEGSRLTVL.

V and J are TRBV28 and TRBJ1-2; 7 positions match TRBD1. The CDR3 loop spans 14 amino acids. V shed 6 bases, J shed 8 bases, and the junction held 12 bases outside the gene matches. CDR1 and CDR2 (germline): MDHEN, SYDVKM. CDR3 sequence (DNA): TGTGCCAGCAGCCCAGCAGGGGGAATCGACGGCTACACCTTC. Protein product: CASSPAGGIDGYTF.

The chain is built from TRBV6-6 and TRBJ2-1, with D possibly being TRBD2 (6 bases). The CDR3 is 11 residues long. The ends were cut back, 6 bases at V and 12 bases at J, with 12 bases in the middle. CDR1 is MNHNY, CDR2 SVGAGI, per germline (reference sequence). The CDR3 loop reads CASSTPGLQFF. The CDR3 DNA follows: TGTGCCAGCAGCACACCGGGACTGCAGTTCTTC.

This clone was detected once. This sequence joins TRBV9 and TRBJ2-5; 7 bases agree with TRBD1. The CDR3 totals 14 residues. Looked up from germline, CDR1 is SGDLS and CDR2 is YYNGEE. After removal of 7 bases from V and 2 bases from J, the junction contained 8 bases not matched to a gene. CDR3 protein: CASGAGTAQETQYF. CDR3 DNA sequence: TGTGCCAGCGGCGCCGGGACAGCTCAAGAGACCCAGTACTTC. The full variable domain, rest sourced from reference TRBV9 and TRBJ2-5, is DSGVTQTPKHLITATGQRVTLRCSPRSGDLSVYWYQQSLDQGLQFLIQYYNGEERAKGNILERFSAQQFPDLHSELNLSSLELGDSALYFCASGAGTAQETQYFGPGTRLLVL.

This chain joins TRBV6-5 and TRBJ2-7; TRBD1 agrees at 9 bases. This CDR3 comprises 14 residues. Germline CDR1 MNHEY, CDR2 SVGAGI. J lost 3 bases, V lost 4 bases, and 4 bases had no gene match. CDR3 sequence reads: CASSSRDRVYEQYF. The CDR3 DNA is TGTGCCAGCAGTTCCCGGGACAGGGTCTACGAGCAGTACTTC.

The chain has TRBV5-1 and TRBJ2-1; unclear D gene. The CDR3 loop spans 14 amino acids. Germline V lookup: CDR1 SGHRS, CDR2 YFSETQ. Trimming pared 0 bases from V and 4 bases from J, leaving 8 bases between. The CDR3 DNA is TGCGCCAGCAGCTTGGGGGTAGCTTACAATGAGCAGTTCTTC. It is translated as CASSLGVAYNEQFF.

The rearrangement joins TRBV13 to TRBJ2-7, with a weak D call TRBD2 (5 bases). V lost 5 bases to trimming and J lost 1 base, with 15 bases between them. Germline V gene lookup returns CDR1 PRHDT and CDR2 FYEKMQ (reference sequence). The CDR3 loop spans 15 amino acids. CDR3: CASSHTGEMSYEQYF. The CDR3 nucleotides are TGTGCCAGCAGCCATACCGGGGAGATGTCCTACGAGCAGTACTTC.

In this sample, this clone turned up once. CDR3 nucleotide sequence: TGCGCCAGCAGCCAAGAAGGACAGGGGGCGTTTGGCTACACCTTC. Residues: CASSQEGQGAFGYTF. The J gene is TRBJ1-2, the V gene TRBV4-1, with 11 positions matching TRBD1. V lost 0 bases and J lost 7; bases outside the gene matches: 4. This CDR3 contains 15 residues. CDR1 is MGHRA and CDR2 is YSYEKL in the germline V gene.

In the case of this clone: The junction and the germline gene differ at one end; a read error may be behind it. In nucleotides, the CDR3 is TGCGCCAGCAGCCCCCGGGCCGCGTCCACAGGTACGCAGTATTTT. It codes for CASSPRAASTGTQYF. J is TRBJ2-3 and V is TRBV5-1, with a tentative D call TRBD1 (5 bases). The germline V gene has CDR1 SGHRS and CDR2 YFSETQ. This CDR3 is built from 15 residues.

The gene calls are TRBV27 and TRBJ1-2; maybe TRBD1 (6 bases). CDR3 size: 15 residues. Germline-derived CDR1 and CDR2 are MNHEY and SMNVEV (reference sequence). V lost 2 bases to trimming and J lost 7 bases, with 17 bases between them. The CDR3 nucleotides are TGTGCCAGCAGTTTAGGGGGGGGCGGGGGCTCTGGCTACACCTTC. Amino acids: CASSLGGGGGSGYTF.

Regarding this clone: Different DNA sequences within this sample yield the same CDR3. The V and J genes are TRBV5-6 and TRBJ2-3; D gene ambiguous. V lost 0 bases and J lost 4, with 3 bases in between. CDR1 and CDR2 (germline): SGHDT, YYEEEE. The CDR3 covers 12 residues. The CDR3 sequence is CASSLGADTQYF. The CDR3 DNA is TGTGCCAGCAGCTTGGGAGCAGATACGCAGTATTTT.

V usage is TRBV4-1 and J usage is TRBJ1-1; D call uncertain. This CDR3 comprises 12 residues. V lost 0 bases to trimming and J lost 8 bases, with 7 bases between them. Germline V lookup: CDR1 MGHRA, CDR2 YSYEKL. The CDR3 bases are TGCGCCAGCAGCCAAGAATCGACAGAAGCTTTCTTT. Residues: CASSQESTEAFF.

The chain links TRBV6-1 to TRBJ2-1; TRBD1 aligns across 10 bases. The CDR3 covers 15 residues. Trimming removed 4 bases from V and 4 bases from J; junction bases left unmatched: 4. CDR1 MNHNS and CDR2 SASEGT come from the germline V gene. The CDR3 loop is CASSVGTGEYNEQFF. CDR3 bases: TGTGCCAGCAGTGTAGGGACAGGGGAATACAATGAGCAGTTCTTC.

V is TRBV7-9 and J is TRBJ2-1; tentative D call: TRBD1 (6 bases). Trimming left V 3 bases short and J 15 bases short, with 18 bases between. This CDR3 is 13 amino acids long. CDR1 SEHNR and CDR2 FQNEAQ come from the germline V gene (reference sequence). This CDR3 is CASSLRGSELPFF. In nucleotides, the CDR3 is TGTGCCAGCAGCTTGAGGGGGAGTGAGCTCCCGTTCTTC.

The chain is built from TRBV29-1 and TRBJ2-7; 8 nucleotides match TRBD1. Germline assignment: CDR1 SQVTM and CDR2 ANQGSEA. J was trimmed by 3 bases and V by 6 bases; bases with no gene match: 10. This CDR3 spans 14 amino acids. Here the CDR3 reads CSVEDRDLGYEQYF. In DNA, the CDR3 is TGCAGCGTGGAGGACAGGGACCTTGGCTACGAGCAGTACTTC.

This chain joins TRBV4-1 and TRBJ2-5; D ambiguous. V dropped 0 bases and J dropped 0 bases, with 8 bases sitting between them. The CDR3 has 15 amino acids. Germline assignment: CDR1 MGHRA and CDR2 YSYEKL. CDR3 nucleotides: TGCGCCAGCAGCCAAGATTCCGACAACCAAGAGACCCAGTACTTC. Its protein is CASSQDSDNQETQYF.

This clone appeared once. This CDR3 is CASRPTGGREQFF. The CDR3 region has the DNA TGTGCCAGCAGACCCACAGGGGGCCGTGAGCAGTTCTTC. This chain uses TRBV5-6 with TRBJ2-1; 9 bases fit TRBD1. V trimming: 5 bases; J trimming: 9 bases; junction bases outside the gene matches: 6. The CDR3 is 13 amino acids. CDR1 and CDR2 from the germline V gene are SGHDT and YYEEEE.

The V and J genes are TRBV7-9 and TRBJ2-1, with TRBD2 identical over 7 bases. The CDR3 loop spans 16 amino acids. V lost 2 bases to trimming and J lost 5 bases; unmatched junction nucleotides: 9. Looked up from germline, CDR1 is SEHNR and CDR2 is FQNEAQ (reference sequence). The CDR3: CASSLKAGLGDNEQFF. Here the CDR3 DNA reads TGTGCCAGCAGCTTAAAAGCGGGATTGGGCGACAATGAGCAGTTCTTC.

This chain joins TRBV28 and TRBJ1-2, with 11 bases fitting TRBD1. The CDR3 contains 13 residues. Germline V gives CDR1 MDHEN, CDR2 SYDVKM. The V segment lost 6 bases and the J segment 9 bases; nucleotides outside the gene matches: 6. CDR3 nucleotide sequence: TGTGCCAGCAGGATGGGACAGGGGGGGAGCTACACCTTC. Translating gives CASRMGQGGSYTF.

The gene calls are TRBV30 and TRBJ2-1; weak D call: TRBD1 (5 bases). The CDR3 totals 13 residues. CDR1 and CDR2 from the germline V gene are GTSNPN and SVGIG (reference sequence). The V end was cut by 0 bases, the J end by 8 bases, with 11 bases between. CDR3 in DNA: TGTGCCTGGAGTGTAGATGGGGCCTATGAGCAGTTCTTC. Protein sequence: CAWSVDGAYEQFF. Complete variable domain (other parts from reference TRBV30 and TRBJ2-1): SQTIHQWPATLVQPVGSPLSLECTVEGTSNPNLYWYRQAAGRGLQLLFYSVGIGQISSEVPQNLSASRPQDRQFILSSKKLLLSDSGFYLCAWSVDGAYEQFFGPGTRLTVL.

CDR3 sequence: CASSDERALSYEQYF. The CDR3 DNA reads as TGTGCCAGCAGTGATGAGCGGGCCCTCTCCTACGAGCAGTACTTC. This chain links TRBV2 with TRBJ2-7, with a possible D match to TRBD2 (6 bases). CDR1 and CDR2 (germline): SNHLY, FYNNEI. This CDR3 spans 15 amino acids. The V end lost 3 bases, the J end lost 0 bases, and 12 bases lay between the germline ends.

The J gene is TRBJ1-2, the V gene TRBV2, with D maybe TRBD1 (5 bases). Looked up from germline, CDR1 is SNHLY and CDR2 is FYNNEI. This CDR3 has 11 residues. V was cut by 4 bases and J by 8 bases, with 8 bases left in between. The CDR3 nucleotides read TGTGCCAGCAGTGGGGGCCTCGGCTACACCTTC. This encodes CASSGGLGYTF.

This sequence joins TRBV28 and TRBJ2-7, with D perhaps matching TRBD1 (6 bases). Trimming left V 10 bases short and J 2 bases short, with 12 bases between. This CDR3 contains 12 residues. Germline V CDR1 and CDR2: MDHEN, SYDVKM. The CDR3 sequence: CAIRRQAYEQYF. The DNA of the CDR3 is TGTGCCATCAGACGACAGGCCTACGAGCAGTACTTC.

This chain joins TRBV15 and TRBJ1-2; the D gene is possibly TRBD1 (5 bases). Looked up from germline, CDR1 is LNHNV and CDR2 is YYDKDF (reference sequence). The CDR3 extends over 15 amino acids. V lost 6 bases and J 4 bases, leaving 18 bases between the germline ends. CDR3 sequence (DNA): TGTGCCACCAGGAAATTCATAGACAGAAGCTATGGCTACACCTTC. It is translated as CATRKFIDRSYGYTF.

The CDR3 reads CASSQGTGGSYGYTF. The CDR3 region has the DNA TGTGCCAGCTCACAAGGCACAGGGGGCTCCTATGGCTACACCTTC. The chain couples TRBV18 to TRBJ1-2; 9 bases map to TRBD1. The CDR3 extends over 15 amino acids. The V segment lost 4 bases and the J segment 4 bases; nucleotides outside the gene matches: 7. Germline CDR1 and CDR2: KGHSH and LQKENI.

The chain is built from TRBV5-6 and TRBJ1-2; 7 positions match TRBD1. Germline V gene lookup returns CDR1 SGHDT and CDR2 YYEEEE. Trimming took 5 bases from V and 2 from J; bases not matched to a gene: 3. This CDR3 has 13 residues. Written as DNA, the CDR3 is TGTGCCAGCAGTCAGACAGGGAACTATGGCTACACCTTC. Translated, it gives CASSQTGNYGYTF.

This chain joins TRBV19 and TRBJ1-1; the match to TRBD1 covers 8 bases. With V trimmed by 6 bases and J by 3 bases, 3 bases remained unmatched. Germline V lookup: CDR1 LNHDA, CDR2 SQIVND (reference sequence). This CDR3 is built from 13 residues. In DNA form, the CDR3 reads TGTGCCAGTAGATCGGACAGGGACACTGAAGCTTTCTTT. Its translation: CASRSDRDTEAFF.

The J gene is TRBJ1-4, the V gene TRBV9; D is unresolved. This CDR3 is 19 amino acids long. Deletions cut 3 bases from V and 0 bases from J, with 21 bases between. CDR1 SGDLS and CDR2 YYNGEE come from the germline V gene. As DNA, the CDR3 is TGTGCCAGCAGCGCAAAGACCACGGCGGAACCCGCAACTAATGAAAAACTGTTTTTT. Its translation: CASSAKTTAEPATNEKLFF. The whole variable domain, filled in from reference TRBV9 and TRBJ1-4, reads DSGVTQTPKHLITATGQRVTLRCSPRSGDLSVYWYQQSLDQGLQFLIQYYNGEERAKGNILERFSAQQFPDLHSELNLSSLELGDSALYFCASSAKTTAEPATNEKLFFGSGTQLSVL.